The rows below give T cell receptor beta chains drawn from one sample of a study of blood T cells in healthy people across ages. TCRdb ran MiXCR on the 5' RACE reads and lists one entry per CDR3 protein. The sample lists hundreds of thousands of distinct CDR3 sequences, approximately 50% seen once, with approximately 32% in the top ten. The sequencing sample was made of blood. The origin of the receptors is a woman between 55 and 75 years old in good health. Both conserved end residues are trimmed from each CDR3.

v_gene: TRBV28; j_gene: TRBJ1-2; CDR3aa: ASSPPIGTASRGYT
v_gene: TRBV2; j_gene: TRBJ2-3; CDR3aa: ASSGGRDPMHTQY
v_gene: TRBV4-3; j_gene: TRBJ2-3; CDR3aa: ASSQQTDWSMPDTQY
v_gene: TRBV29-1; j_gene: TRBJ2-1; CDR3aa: SVRGSAEAFDEQF
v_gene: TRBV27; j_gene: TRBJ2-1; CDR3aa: ASSPTDSYEQF
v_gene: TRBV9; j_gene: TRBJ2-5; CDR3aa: ASSPRLHETQY
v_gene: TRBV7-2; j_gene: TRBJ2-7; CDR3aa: ASAMGGQVYEQY
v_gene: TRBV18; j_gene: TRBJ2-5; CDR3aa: ASSPEQGTQETQY
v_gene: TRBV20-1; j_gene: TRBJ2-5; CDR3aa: SAREDRKETQY
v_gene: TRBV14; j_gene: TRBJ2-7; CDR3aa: ASSQLQEASYEQY
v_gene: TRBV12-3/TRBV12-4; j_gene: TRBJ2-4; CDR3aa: ASSGAGILAKNIQY
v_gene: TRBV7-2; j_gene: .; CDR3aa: ANSLQSGKHEQY
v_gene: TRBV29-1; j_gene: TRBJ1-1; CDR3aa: SVEVRGLKGTEAF
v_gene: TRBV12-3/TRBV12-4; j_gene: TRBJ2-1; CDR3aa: ASSFGRGINEQF
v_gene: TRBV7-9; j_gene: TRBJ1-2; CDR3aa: ASIKLDGYT
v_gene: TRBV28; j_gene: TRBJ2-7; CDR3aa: ASRPHYSGQGFSEQY
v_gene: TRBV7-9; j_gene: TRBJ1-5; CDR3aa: ASSRVGDNQPQH
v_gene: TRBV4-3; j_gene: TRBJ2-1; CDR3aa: ASSQDGLAQGSDEQF
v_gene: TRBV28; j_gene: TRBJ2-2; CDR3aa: ASSEATANTGELF
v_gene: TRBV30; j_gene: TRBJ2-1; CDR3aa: AWRVQGGSEQF
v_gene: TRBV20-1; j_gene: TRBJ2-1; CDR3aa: SARDQGNRGNEQF
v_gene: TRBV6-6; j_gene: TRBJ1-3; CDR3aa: ASSYSSQVSGNTIY
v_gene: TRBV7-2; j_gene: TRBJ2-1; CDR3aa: ASSLASLNEQF
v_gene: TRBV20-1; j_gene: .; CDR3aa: SAFTTTGSSYNEQY
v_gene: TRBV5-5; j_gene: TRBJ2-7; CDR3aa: ASSLAPGYPYEQY
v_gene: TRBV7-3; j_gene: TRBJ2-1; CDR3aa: ASSWGGSSYNEQF
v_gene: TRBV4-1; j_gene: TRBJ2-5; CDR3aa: ASSQEGRAIETQY
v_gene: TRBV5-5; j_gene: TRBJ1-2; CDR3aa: ASIGEGYT
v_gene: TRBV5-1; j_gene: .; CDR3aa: ASSPMSTKETQY
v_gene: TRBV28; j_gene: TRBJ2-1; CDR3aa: ASSHPGRTYNEQF
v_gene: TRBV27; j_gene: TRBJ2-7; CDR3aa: ASSFANAGSGEQY
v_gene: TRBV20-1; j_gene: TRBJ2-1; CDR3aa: SATDRGRGNEQL
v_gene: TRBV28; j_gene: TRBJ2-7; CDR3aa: ASSAELAGGNEQY
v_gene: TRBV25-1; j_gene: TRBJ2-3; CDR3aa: ASSEWSGSEGDTQY
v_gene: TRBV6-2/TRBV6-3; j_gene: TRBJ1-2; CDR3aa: ASSLQQGYYGYT
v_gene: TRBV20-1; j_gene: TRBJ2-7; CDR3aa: SAREAYEQY
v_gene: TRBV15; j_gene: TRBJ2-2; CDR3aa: ATSREGRNTGELF
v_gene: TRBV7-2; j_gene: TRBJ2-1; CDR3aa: ASSLQAGAYNEQF
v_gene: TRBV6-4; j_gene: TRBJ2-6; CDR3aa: ASSDPLETGFTGANVLT
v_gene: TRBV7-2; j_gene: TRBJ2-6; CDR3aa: ASSWTDSGANVRT
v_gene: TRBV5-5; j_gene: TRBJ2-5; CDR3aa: ASSLGTRGETQY
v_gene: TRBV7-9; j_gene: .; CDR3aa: ASSSSGVNEQY
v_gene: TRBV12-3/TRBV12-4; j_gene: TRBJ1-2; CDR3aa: ASSLVAGRGYGYT
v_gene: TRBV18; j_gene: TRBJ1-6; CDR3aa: ASSSGTGYNSPLH
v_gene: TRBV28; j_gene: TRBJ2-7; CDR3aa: ASSLFHRDIEQY
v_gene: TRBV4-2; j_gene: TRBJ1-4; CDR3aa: ASSQGGREYEKLF
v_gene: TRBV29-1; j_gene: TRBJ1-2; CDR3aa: SVDKGYLDGYT
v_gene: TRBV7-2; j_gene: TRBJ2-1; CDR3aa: ATTTGVYGNEQF
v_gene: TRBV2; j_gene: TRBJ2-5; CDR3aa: ASSEAAAQETQY
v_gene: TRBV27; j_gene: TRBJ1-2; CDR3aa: ASSSIRRLTGDPYGYT
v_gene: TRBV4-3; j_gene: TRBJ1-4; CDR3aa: ASSQRAPHEKLF
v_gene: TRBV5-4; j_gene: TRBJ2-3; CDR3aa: ASSSQLAGATSTDTQY
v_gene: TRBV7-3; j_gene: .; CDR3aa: ASSLLGGTLYNEQY
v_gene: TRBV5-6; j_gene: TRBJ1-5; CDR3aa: ASSLRRTGTGNNQPQH
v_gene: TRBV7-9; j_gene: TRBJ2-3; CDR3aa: ASSFRDRGDTQY